This T cell receptor beta chain was recorded in a study of T cells in tuberculosis. Study-level information: CD1B tetramers identified T cells specific for mycobacterial lipid GMM.

Sorting used thawed, overnight-rested PBMC stained with anti-CD3, a viability dye and GMM-loaded CD1B tetramer. CD1B tetramers were loaded with Rhodococcus equi-derived C32 glucose monomycolate. CD14-expressing monocytes were removed from PBMC before cryopreservation and sorting. Tetramer-negative cells, about 94,000 per donor, were also sorted. Trimming removed 3 bases from V and 6 bases from J; junction bases left unmatched: 7. Germline V lookup: CDR1 MNHNS, CDR2 SASEGT. The CDR3 spans 15 residues. TCR-alpha and TCR-beta chains were sequenced unpaired. TCRdb keeps only in-frame clones here, not all; method: immunoSEQ multiplex PCR. The table includes approximately 59,000 clones, roughly 86% detected once.

The J gene is TRBJ1-5, the V gene TRBV6-1; 8 nucleotides align to TRBD1. The TCR originated in an adult woman with latent tuberculosis. Sequenced material: CD1b-GMM tetramer-negative cells sorted from PBMCs. DNA for the CDR3: TGTGCCAGCAGTGACCTGTCAGGGGGCTCTCAGCCCCAGCATTTT. Protein: CASSDLSGGSQPQHF.